The 13 T cell receptor beta chains reported below all come from one sample, sequenced in a study of T cell repertoires in cytomegalovirus infection. Their cognate antigens are unknown. In TCRdb, the reads were re-called with MiXCR into one record per CDR3 protein. Among about 340,000 distinct CDR3 sequences listed, approximately 32% were seen once. The source material was cultured PBMCs, sampled from culture after CMV antigen stimulation. These receptor sequences come from a human donor in good health (CMV status not recorded). Some clones in this sample may be carry-over from other donors' samples.

There are a few counts of this clonotype. Since a much larger clone is just one base distant, this may be a read error. The chain uses TRBV7-6 and TRBJ2-3; 7 nucleotides align to TRBD1. The CDR3 loop spans 16 amino acids. The germline CDR1 and CDR2 sequences are SGHVS and FNYEAQ. The trim removed 0 bases at V and 0 bases at J, leaving 3 bases unmatched. The CDR3 spells CASSLAGQLSTDTQYF. CDR3 in DNA: TGTGCCAGCAGCTTAGCGGGACAGCTTAGCACAGATACGCAGTATTTT.

The rearrangement joins TRBV3-1 to TRBJ2-7, with 7 bases identical to TRBD1. This CDR3 spans 14 amino acids. Trimming removed 5 bases from V and 5 bases from J; junction bases left unmatched: 9. Germline assignment: CDR1 LGHDT and CDR2 YNNKEL (reference sequence). CDR3 DNA: TGTGCCAGCAGCTCCAGGGGGAGCGGCAACGAGCAGTACTTC. Encoded protein: CASSSRGSGNEQYF.

This clonotype turned up a few times. This chain connects TRBV11-2 to TRBJ2-3, with D tentatively TRBD2 (5 bases). V gave up 1 base and J gave up 8 bases, with 10 bases separating them. CDR3 length equals 13 residues. Germline CDR1 reads SGHAT; CDR2 reads FQNNGV. Here the CDR3 reads CASSLARTSTQYF. Here the CDR3 DNA reads TGTGCCAGCAGCTTAGCCCGGACTTCTACGCAGTATTTT.

Many counts were recorded for this clonotype. The rearrangement links TRBV7-6 to TRBJ2-1; no clear D. Germline loops: CDR1 SGHVS, CDR2 FNYEAQ. The CDR3 is 14 amino acids. Trimming took 5 bases from V and 7 from J, leaving 15 bases between them. CDR3 amino acids: CASSGIKGRNEQFF. The CDR3 DNA reads as TGTGCCAGCAGCGGAATTAAGGGTCGAAATGAGCAGTTCTTC. Complete variable domain (other parts from reference TRBV7-6 and TRBJ2-1): GAGVSQSPRYKVTKRGQDVALRCDPISGHVSLYWYRQALGQGPEFLTYFNYEAQQDKSGLPNDRFSAERPEGSISTLTIQRTEQRDSAMYRCASSGIKGRNEQFFGPGTRLTVL.

This clonotype has only a few counts. The V gene is TRBV3-1, the J gene TRBJ2-1, with D hard to call. The CDR3 contains 15 residues. V lost 1 base and J 9 bases, leaving 16 bases between the germline ends. Germline V gene lookup returns CDR1 LGHDT and CDR2 YNNKEL (reference sequence). CDR3 DNA sequence: TGTGCCAGCAGCCAAGTTCTAGATGTGAGTACTGAGCAGTTCTTC. This encodes CASSQVLDVSTEQFF.

For the CDR3, the DNA is TGTGCCAGCAGTCCCGGCGGTAGCGGCGTTTACGAGCAGTACTTC. It codes for CASSPGGSGVYEQYF. The chain is built from TRBV7-3 and TRBJ2-7; possibly TRBD2 for D (6 bases). The CDR3 loop spans 15 amino acids. Germline CDR1 SGHTA, CDR2 FQGTGA. V gave up 6 bases and J gave up 4 bases, with 19 bases separating them.

This clonotype occurred many times. The rearrangement links TRBV7-2 to TRBJ1-1, with D unclear. Germline V gene data show CDR1 as SGHTA and CDR2 as FQGNSA. CDR3 size: 14 residues. V lost 1 base and J lost 5, with 11 bases in between. The CDR3 here is CASSLGLPGTEAFF. The CDR3 bases are TGTGCCAGCAGCTTAGGCCTCCCGGGGACTGAAGCTTTCTTT. The full variable domain, with the rest looked up from reference TRBV7-2 and TRBJ1-1, is GAGVSQSPSNKVTEKGKDVELRCDPISGHTALYWYRQSLGQGLEFLIYFQGNSAPDKSGLPSDRFSAERTGGSVSTLTIQRTQQEDSAVYLCASSLGLPGTEAFFGQGTRLTVV.

There are a few counts of this clonotype. This chain uses TRBV7-3 with TRBJ1-1, with D perhaps matching TRBD1 (6 bases). Germline V gene data show CDR1 as SGHTA and CDR2 as FQGTGA. The CDR3 runs 13 residues. Trimming cost V 5 bases and J 4 bases, with 11 bases left between them. As DNA, the CDR3 is TGTGCCAGCAGCAAGGGGGGAGGCACTGAAGCTTTCTTT. Translating it yields CASSKGGGTEAFF.

This chain uses TRBV6-5 with TRBJ2-3; tentative D call: TRBD2 (6 bases). The V gene's germline CDR1 is MNHEY and CDR2 SVGAGI. V lost 3 bases to trimming and J lost 8 bases, with 18 bases between them. The CDR3 consists of 15 residues. The CDR3 region is CASSYDPGAPATQYF. The CDR3 DNA is TGTGCCAGCAGTTATGACCCGGGAGCGCCCGCTACGCAGTATTTT.

The rearrangement links TRBV27 to TRBJ2-3; D remains ambiguous. This CDR3 region has 14 residues. Germline assignment: CDR1 MNHEY and CDR2 SMNVEV (reference sequence). Trimming took 5 bases from V and 3 from J, leaving 12 bases between them. The CDR3 sequence: CASSLSLNTDTQYF. The CDR3 nucleotides are TGTGCCAGCAGTCTTAGCTTAAATACAGATACGCAGTATTTT.

This rearrangement joins TRBV28 to TRBJ2-1; no firm D call. Germline CDR1 reads MDHEN; CDR2 reads SYDVKM. This CDR3 has 15 amino acids. V gave up 4 bases and J gave up 3 bases, with 13 bases separating them. The CDR3 region is CASSSLSGNYNEQFF. CDR3 bases: TGTGCCAGCAGTTCCCTGTCCGGCAACTACAATGAGCAGTTCTTC.

The CDR3 nucleotides are TGTGCCAGCAGTTCAACACTCGGACTAGCGGGAGGCTATGAGCAGTTCTTC. It encodes CASSSTLGLAGGYEQFF. The V call is TRBV12-3 or TRBV12-4, the J call TRBJ2-1; TRBD2 matches at 14 bases. After removal of 4 bases from V and 8 bases from J, the junction contained 10 bases not matched to a gene. The CDR3 covers 17 residues.

This clonotype occurred a few times. The gene calls are TRBV7-9 and TRBJ2-3; TRBD2 aligns across 8 bases. The CDR3 is made up of 15 amino acids. Germline V lookup: CDR1 SEHNR, CDR2 FQNEAQ (reference sequence). Trimming took 4 bases from V and 4 from J; bases not matched to a gene: 7. CDR3 nucleotides: TGTGCCAGCAGCTATGGACTAGCCGGGGCAGATACGCAGTATTTT. Amino acid sequence: CASSYGLAGADTQYF.